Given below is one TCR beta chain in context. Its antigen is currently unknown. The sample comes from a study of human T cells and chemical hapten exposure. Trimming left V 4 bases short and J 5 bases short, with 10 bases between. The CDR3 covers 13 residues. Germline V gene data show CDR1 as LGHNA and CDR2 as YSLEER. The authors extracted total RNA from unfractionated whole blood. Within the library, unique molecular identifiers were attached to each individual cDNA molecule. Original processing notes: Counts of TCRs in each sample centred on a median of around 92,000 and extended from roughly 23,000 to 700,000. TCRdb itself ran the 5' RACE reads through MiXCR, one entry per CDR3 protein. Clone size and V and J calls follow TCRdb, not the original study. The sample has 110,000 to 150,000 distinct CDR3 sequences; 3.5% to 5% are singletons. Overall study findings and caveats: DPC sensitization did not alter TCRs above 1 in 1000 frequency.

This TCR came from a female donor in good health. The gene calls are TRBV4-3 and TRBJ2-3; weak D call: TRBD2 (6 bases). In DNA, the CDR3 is TGCGCCAGCAGCCTAGTGGGAGGAGATACGCAGTATTTT. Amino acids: CASSLVGGDTQYF.